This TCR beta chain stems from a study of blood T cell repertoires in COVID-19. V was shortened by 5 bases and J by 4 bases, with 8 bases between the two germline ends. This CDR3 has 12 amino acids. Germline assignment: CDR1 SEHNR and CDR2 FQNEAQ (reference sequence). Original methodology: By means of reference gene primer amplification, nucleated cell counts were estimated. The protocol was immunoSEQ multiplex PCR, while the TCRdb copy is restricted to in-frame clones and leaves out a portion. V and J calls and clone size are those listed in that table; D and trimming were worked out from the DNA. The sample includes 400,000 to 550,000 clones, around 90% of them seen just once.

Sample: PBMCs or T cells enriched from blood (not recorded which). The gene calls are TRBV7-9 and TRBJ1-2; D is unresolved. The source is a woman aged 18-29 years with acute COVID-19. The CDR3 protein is CASSPTGYGYTF. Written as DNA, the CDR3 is TGTGCCAGCAGCCCCACGGGCTATGGCTACACCTTC.